The clone carrying this TCR beta chain showed up just a few times. Its target is unknown. From the 5' RACE reads, TCRdb called clonotypes with MiXCR, one entry per CDR3 protein. The sample holds more than 350,000 distinct CDR3 sequences, approximately 10% seen once. These data belong to a study of T cells after yellow fever vaccination. Background on the study: Fractions containing few cells were prepared with SMART-Seq v4 Ultra Low Input.

Study-level results: Post-booster repertoires contained most primary-vaccination clones again (about 95% CD4, around 89% CD8).

This CDR3 comprises 10 residues. Germline assignment: CDR1 DFQATT and CDR2 SNEGSKA (reference sequence). The ends were cut back, 6 bases at V and 4 bases at J, with 6 bases in the middle. The sequence came from a young man who received the YFV17D yellow fever vaccine. This chain links TRBV20-1 with TRBJ1-2, with D uncertain. Here the sequenced sample was PBMCs, taken on the day of the first yellow fever vaccination. The CDR3 DNA follows: TGCAGTGCCGGTCCCTATGGCTACACCTTC. Translation: CSAGPYGYTF.